Reported below is one T cell receptor beta chain. Its specificity is not known. Sorted-subset replicate PCRs used 200 ng DNA, some 30,000 T cell genomes. TCRdb's table, derived via immunoSEQ multiplex PCR, lists solely in-frame clones and lacks some. The sample has about 380,000 clones; just over 95% are singletons. The sample belongs to a study of shared clonotypes between healthy human individuals. Findings and limits, study-wide: What rarefaction showed was incomplete sorted-subset sequencing despite large depth. Measured sharing among donors was expected to vary with sequencing depth. Relative to memory subsets, naive subsets generally showed larger estimated richness.

The CDR3 has 14 amino acids. The J segment lost 4 bases and the V segment lost 4 bases, leaving 5 bases of the junction unmatched. The germline gives CDR1 SGHNT, CDR2 YYREEE (reference sequence). Input material: memory CD8+ T cells sorted from blood. Subset: CD45RO+ cells pooled with CCR7-negative TemRA cells. This receptor was obtained from a young man in good health. The chain uses TRBV5-4 and TRBJ1-2, with TRBD1 matching over 9 bases. CDR3 nucleotide sequence: TGTGCCAGCAGCCGGACAGGGGACGGCTATGGCTACACCTTC. Translated: CASSRTGDGYGYTF. Full variable domain (missing parts from reference TRBV5-4 and TRBJ1-2): ETGVTQSPTHLIKTRGQQVTLRCSSQSGHNTVSWYQQALGQGPQFIFQYYREEENGRGNFPPRFSGLQFPNYSSELNVNALELDDSALYLCASSRTGDGYGYTFGSGTRLTVV.